The source of this TCR beta chain is a study of metastatic and nonmetastatic thyroid tumors. The study, taken as a whole, reports: TCR beta diversity was reportedly significantly higher in malignant thyroid tumors than benign nodules, in blood and tumor.

This clone occurred a few times. Its target is unknown. Treatment of any kind had been given to no patient before thyroid surgery. Germline lookup yields CDR1 MNHNS and CDR2 SASEGT. The CDR3 extends over 14 amino acids. Germline trimming cut 5 bases from V and 5 bases from J; bases unmatched to any gene: 7. As handled by the study authors: Construction of a distant-metastasis classifier for papillary thyroid cancer relied on CDR3 differences across clinicopathological groups. Via MiXCR, TCRdb re-called the PCR reads. These V and J calls derive from TCRdb rather than the authors' analysis. The profile covers roughly 7,000 clones, with 34% appearing a single time and less than 45% taken by the ten largest.

V usage is TRBV6-1 and J usage is TRBJ1-1; TRBD1 matches at 8 bases. The sequencing sample was made of adjacent normal tissue. The receptor was derived from a female donor with papillary thyroid cancer or a benign thyroid nodule (not recorded which). Some clones in this sample may be carry-over from other donors' samples. The CDR3 here is CASSRDNRGTEAFF. The DNA of the CDR3 is TGTGCCAGCAGTCGGGATAACAGGGGGACTGAAGCTTTCTTT.